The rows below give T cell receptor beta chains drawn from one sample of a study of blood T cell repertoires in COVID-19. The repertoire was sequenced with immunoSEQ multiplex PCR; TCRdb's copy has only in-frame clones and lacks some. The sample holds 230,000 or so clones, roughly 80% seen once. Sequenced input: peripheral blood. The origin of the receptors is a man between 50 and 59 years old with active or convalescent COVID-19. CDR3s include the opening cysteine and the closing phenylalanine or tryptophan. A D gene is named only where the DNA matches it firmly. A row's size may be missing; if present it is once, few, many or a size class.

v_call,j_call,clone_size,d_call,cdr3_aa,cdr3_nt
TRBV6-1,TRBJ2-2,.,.,CASNEDFTGELFF,TGTGCCAGCAATGAAGACTTCACCGGGGAGCTGTTTTTT
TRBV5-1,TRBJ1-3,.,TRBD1,CASRLSGTGGVGSGNTIYF,TGCGCCAGCCGCCTTTCCGGGACAGGGGGCGTTGGCTCTGGAAACACCATATATTTT
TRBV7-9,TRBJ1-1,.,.,CASSLGGQLNTEAFF,TGTGCCAGCAGCTTAGGTGGACAACTGAACACTGAAGCTTTCTTT
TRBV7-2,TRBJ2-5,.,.,CASSPFMTGRLETQYF,TGTGCCAGCAGTCCTTTTATGACAGGGAGGTTGGAGACCCAGTACTTC
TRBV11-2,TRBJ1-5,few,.,CASSLELSLYSNQPQHF,TGTGCCAGCAGCTTAGAACTGAGTTTATATAGCAATCAGCCCCAGCATTTT
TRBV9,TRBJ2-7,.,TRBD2,CASSGGGTSGLSYEQYF,TGTGCCAGCAGCGGCGGGGGGACTAGCGGACTCTCCTACGAGCAGTACTTC
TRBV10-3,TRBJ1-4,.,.,CASHGGTTNEKLFF,TGTGCCAGCCACGGGGGGACAACTAATGAAAAACTGTTTTTT
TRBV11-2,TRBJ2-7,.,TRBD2,CASSRLAGASYEQYF,TGTGCCAGCAGCCGACTAGCGGGGGCTTCCTACGAGCAGTACTTC
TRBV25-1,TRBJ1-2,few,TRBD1,CASSGDRDINYGYTF,TGTGCCAGCAGTGGGGACAGGGACATTAACTATGGCTACACCTTC
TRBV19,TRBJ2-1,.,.,CAVGGSPRYNEQFF,TGTGCCGTGGGAGGCAGCCCTCGATACAATGAGCAGTTCTTC
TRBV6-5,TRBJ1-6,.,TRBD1,CASSDSTGDNSPLHF,TGTGCCAGCTCAGACTCGACAGGGGATAATTCACCCCTCCACTTT
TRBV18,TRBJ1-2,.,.,CASSPPGRGNYGYTF,TGTGCCAGCTCACCACCAGGCCGGGGGAACTATGGCTACACCTTC
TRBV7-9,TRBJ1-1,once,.,CASSLQAGSATEAFF,TGTGCCAGCAGCTTACAAGCAGGATCGGCCACTGAAGCTTTCTTT
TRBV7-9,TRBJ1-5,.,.,CASSLPGDQPQHF,TGTGCCAGCAGCTTACCGGGAGATCAGCCCCAGCATTTT
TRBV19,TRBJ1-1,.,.,CASSITGRSNTEAFF,TGTGCCAGTAGTATCACAGGGAGATCGAACACTGAAGCTTTCTTT
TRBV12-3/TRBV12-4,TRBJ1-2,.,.,CASSFRSYGYTF,TGTGCCAGCAGCTTCAGAAGCTATGGCTACACCTTC
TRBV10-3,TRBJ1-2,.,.,CAISEHGYGYTF,TGTGCCATCAGTGAGCACGGCTATGGCTACACCTTC
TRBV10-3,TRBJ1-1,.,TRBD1,CAIRDRGGVNTEAFF,TGTGCCATCAGGGACAGGGGGGGAGTGAACACTGAAGCTTTCTTT
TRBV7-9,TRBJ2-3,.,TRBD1,CASSLRGFGTDTQYF,TGTGCCAGCAGCCTCAGGGGGTTTGGCACAGATACGCAGTATTTT
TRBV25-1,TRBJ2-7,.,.,CASSEIRGNIDEQYF,TGTGCCAGCAGTGAAATAAGGGGGAACATAGATGAGCAGTACTTC
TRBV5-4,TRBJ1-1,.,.,CASSLGGVGYTEAFF,TGTGCCAGCAGCTTGGGGGGGGTCGGGTACACTGAAGCTTTCTTT
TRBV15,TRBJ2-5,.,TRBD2,CATSRESGGQETQYF,TGTGCCACCAGCAGGGAGAGCGGGGGCCAAGAGACCCAGTACTTC
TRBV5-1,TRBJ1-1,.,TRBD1,CASTGDSNTEAFF,TGCGCCAGCACTGGGGACAGCAACACTGAAGCTTTCTTT
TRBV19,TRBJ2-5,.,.,CASSTPQLGGRLETQYF,TGTGCCAGTAGTACCCCGCAGCTGGGGGGACGATTAGAGACCCAGTACTTC
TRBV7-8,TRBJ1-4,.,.,CASSLIASTNEKLFF,TGTGCCAGCAGCTTAATAGCTTCAACTAATGAAAAACTGTTTTTT
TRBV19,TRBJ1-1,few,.,CASSRLGEAFF,TGTGCCAGTAGTAGACTCGGGGAAGCTTTCTTT
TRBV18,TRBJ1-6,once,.,CASSPPGVGNSPLHF,TGTGCCAGCTCACCACCGGGAGTAGGTAATTCACCCCTCCACTTT
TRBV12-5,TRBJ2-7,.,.,CASAVDSSYEQYF,TGTGCTAGTGCCGTTGACAGCTCCTACGAGCAGTACTTC
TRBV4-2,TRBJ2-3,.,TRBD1,CASSERQGAGTQYF,TGTGCCAGCAGCGAAAGACAGGGGGCGGGTACGCAGTATTTT
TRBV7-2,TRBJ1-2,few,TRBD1,CASSSTGSKSYGYTF,TGTGCCAGCAGCTCGACAGGGTCAAAAAGCTATGGCTACACCTTC
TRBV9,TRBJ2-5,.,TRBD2,CASSATGTSSETQYF,TGTGCCAGCAGCGCAACCGGGACTAGCAGCGAGACCCAGTACTTC
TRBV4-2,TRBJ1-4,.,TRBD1,CASSQPTGGNEKLFF,TGTGCCAGCAGCCAACCGACAGGGGGTAATGAAAAACTGTTTTTT
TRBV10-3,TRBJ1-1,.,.,CAISDFGGNTEAFF,TGTGCCATCAGTGACTTCGGGGGTAACACTGAAGCTTTCTTT
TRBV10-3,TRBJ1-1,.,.,CAISDGDSEAFF,TGTGCCATCAGTGACGGTGATAGTGAAGCTTTCTTT
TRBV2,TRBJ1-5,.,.,CASNGGGVYQPQHF,TGTGCCAGCAACGGGGGTGGGGTTTATCAGCCCCAGCATTTT
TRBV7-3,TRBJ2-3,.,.,CASGAGLGTDTQYF,TGTGCCAGCGGAGCGGGCCTCGGCACAGATACGCAGTATTTT
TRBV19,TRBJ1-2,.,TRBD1,CASKLLGTDHGYTF,TGTGCCAGTAAGCTGCTCGGGACAGACCATGGCTACACCTTC
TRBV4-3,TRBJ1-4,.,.,CASRQENEKLFF,TGCGCCAGCAGACAGGAAAATGAAAAACTGTTTTTT
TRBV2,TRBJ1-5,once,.,CASSGGEVQPQHF,TGTGCCAGCAGTGGTGGTGAGGTTCAGCCCCAGCATTTT
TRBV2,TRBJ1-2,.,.,CASSRDSGYGYTF,TGTGCCAGCAGTCGCGATTCGGGCTATGGCTACACCTTC
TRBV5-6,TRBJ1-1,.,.,CASSFGVAGDTEAFF,TGTGCCAGCAGCTTCGGGGTTGCGGGTGACACTGAAGCTTTCTTT
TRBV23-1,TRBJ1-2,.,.,CASSQSEVYYGYTF,TGCGCCAGCAGTCAATCAGAGGTTTACTATGGCTACACCTTC
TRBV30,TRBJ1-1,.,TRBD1,CAWSLLRDRGRGSEAFF,TGTGCCTGGAGTCTACTCCGGGACAGGGGGCGCGGATCTGAAGCTTTCTTT
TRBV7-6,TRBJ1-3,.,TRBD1,CASTIDRDANTIYF,TGTGCCAGCACCATTGACAGGGATGCAAACACCATATATTTT
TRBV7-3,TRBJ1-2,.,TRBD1,CASSFGTGYGYTF,TGTGCCAGCAGCTTCGGGACAGGATATGGCTACACCTTC
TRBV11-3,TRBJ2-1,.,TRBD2,CASSRTSSEQFF,TGTGCCAGCAGCCGGACTAGCAGTGAGCAGTTCTTC
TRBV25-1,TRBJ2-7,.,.,CASSRWGGPYEQYF,TGTGCCAGCAGTCGGTGGGGGGGCCCATACGAGCAGTACTTC
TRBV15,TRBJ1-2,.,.,CATSRRLGWANYGYTF,TGTGCCACCAGCCGTCGGTTGGGCTGGGCTAACTATGGCTACACCTTC
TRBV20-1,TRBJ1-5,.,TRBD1,CSASEQGANQPQHF,TGCAGTGCTAGTGAACAGGGGGCCAATCAGCCCCAGCATTTT
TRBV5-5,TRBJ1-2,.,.,CASSLKGAGDGYGYTF,TGTGCCAGCAGCTTGAAAGGGGCGGGGGATGGCTATGGCTACACCTTC
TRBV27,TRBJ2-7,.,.,CASSTSGGSYEQYF,TGTGCCAGCAGCACCTCAGGAGGGTCCTACGAGCAGTACTTC